Presented here are 19 T cell receptor beta chains from one specimen sequenced in a study of blood T cell repertoires in COVID-19. Using immunoSEQ multiplex PCR, the repertoire was profiled, and TCRdb retains in-frame clones only, with some absent. The repertoire holds about 150,000 clones, with 65% to 85% as singletons. Sequencing used PBMCs or T cells enriched from blood (not recorded which). These receptors were collected from a man aged 65-85 years who had been exposed to COVID-19.

This clone has just one count. This chain connects TRBV19 to TRBJ1-6, with 8 bases that match TRBD1. V was pared by 4 bases and J by 6 bases, with 5 bases of the junction left unmatched. Germline CDR1 reads LNHDA; CDR2 reads SQIVND (reference sequence). CDR3 length: 15 residues. This chain's CDR3 is CASSTRTGLNSPLHF. The CDR3 region has the DNA TGTGCCAGTAGTACAAGGACAGGGCTTAATTCACCCCTCCACTTT.

The V call is TRBV29-1, the J call TRBJ1-2; D is unresolved. Trimming left V 4 bases short and J 3 bases short, with 6 bases between. Per germline, CDR1 SQVTM and CDR2 ANQGSEA. CDR3 size: 11 residues. The CDR3 sequence: CSVGGHYGYTF. The CDR3 nucleotides read TGCAGCGTTGGAGGGCACTATGGCTACACCTTC.

For the CDR3, the DNA is TGTGCCAGCAGTGGGGGACAGCAAGAGACCCAGTACTTC. Translated, it gives CASSGGQQETQYF. This rearrangement joins TRBV2 to TRBJ2-5; 7 bases line up with TRBD1. Germline trimming cut 4 bases from V and 2 bases from J; bases unmatched to any gene: 1. This CDR3 is 13 amino acids long. Germline values: CDR1 SNHLY, CDR2 FYNNEI.

The rearrangement joins TRBV7-9 to TRBJ2-3, with TRBD2 matching over 12 bases. The germline V gene encodes CDR1 SEHNR and CDR2 FQNEAQ (reference sequence). V was clipped by 5 bases and J by 6 bases; unmatched bases: 9. The CDR3 is 16 amino acids. CDR3 in amino acids: CASSRGASGGADTQYF. The CDR3 region has the DNA TGTGCCAGCAGCAGAGGGGCTAGCGGGGGGGCGGATACGCAGTATTTT.

The rearrangement links TRBV7-8 to TRBJ1-1; 9 positions agree with TRBD1. Germline V CDR1 and CDR2: SGHVS, FQNEAQ. CDR3 length: 14 amino acids. V lost 4 bases to trimming and J lost 1 base; unmatched junction nucleotides: 1. CDR3 protein: CASSSTGGNTEAFF. Here the CDR3 DNA reads TGTGCCAGCAGCTCGACAGGGGGGAACACTGAAGCTTTCTTT.

This sequence joins TRBV10-2 and TRBJ2-3; TRBD2 matches at 15 bases. The CDR3 length is 18 residues. In germline, CDR1 is WSHSY, CDR2 SAAADI. V shed 10 bases, J shed 2 bases, and the junction held 13 bases outside the gene matches. The CDR3 DNA reads as TGCGCCACCACCGGACTAGCGGGGGGGCCCGGGGACACAGATACGCAGTATTTT. It yields the protein CATTGLAGGPGDTDTQYF.

The chain combines TRBV11-1 with TRBJ2-2; 10 bases fit TRBD1. With 7 bases clipped from V and 6 bases from J, the junction kept 5 bases outside the gene matches. CDR3 length equals 14 residues. Looked up from germline, CDR1 is SGHAT and CDR2 is FQDESV (reference sequence). CDR3 DNA: TGTGCCAGCACCACCGGGACAGGGGCCGGGGAGCTGTTTTTT. Translating gives CASTTGTGAGELFF.

The chain joins TRBV5-1 to TRBJ2-7; TRBD1 matches 7 bases. From germline, CDR1 is SGHRS and CDR2 YFSETQ. The CDR3 sequence is 15 residues long. V lost 0 bases, J lost 3 bases, and 6 bases stayed unmatched. In DNA form, the CDR3 reads TGCGCCAGCAGCTTGGCCGGGGACAGCTTCTACGAGCAGTACTTC. Translation gives CASSLAGDSFYEQYF. Full variable domain (remainder filled in from reference TRBV5-1 and TRBJ2-7): KAGVTQTPRYLIKTRGQQVTLSCSPISGHRSVSWYQQTPGQGLQFLFEYFSETQRNKGNFPGRFSGRQFSNSRSEMNVSTLELGDSALYLCASSLAGDSFYEQYFGPGTRLTVT.

The chain combines TRBV10-1 with TRBJ1-2, with D tentatively TRBD1 (5 bases). Trimming shortened V by 6 bases and J by 5 bases, and 22 bases separated the two germline ends. Germline V gene sequence: CDR1 WNHNN, CDR2 SYGVQD (reference sequence). The CDR3 has 16 amino acids. In DNA form, the CDR3 reads TGCGCCAGCAGGACGGGGACTTTTATCGAAGGGTATGGCTACACCTTC. Translating gives CASRTGTFIEGYGYTF.

This chain joins TRBV4-1 and TRBJ1-4; D is ambiguous. V shed 1 base and J shed 4 bases, with 13 bases lying between them. CDR1 is MGHRA and CDR2 is YSYEKL in the germline V gene. This CDR3 comprises 16 residues. Written as DNA, the CDR3 is TGCGCCAGCAGCCAAGTTCCGGCGGGCCTTAATGAAAAACTGTTTTTT. Translation gives CASSQVPAGLNEKLFF.

In DNA form, the CDR3 reads TGTGCCTGGAGCGGACAGGGGGCGCTTGGCTACACCTTC. It codes for CAWSGQGALGYTF. V is TRBV30 and J is TRBJ1-2, with 11 bases identical to TRBD1. Losses at the gene ends were 3 bases for V and 7 bases for J; bases not matched to a gene: 4. In germline, CDR1 is GTSNPN, CDR2 SVGIG (reference sequence). CDR3 size: 13 residues.

A single count supports this clone. The chain has TRBV3-1 (or the pseudogene TRBV3-2) and TRBJ1-1; D is perhaps TRBD1 (5 bases). Trimming pared 6 bases from V and 1 base from J, leaving 12 bases between. This CDR3 is 14 amino acids long. CDR1 is LGHDT, CDR2 YNNKEL, per germline (reference sequence). CDR3 bases: TGTGCCAGCAGTACAAATACAGGGAACACTGAAGCTTTCTTT. The encoded protein is CASSTNTGNTEAFF.

The rearrangement uses TRBV5-6 and TRBJ2-5; TRBD1 matches 7 bases. The CDR3 runs 16 residues. The V gene end was trimmed by 4 bases and the J gene end by 5 bases; junction bases not matched to a gene: 14. CDR1 is SGHDT, CDR2 YYEEEE, per germline. CDR3 loop: CASSLPTQLQGETQYF. The CDR3 DNA sequence: TGTGCCAGCAGCCTCCCGACCCAATTACAGGGGGAGACCCAGTACTTC.

The sample holds one count of this clone. V gene TRBV7-9 combines with J gene TRBJ1-1; no definite D call. This CDR3 spans 12 amino acids. Germline values: CDR1 SEHNR, CDR2 FQNEAQ (reference sequence). Trimming stripped 1 base from V and 5 bases from J, with 5 bases between. CDR3 sequence reads: CASSLGRTEAFF. The CDR3 DNA follows: TGTGCCAGCAGCTTAGGGAGGACTGAAGCTTTCTTT.

DNA of the CDR3: TGCGCCAGCAGCCCGAGGACAGGGGCTGGAGGTGGAAACACCATATATTTT. Translation gives CASSPRTGAGGGNTIYF. The V gene is TRBV5-1, the J gene TRBJ1-3; 9 bases map to TRBD1. The junction had 11 bases not matched to a gene; V was cut back by 4 bases and J by 3 bases. Germline values: CDR1 SGHRS, CDR2 YFSETQ. The CDR3 consists of 17 residues.

The rearrangement links TRBV6-2 or TRBV6-3 to TRBJ1-5; TRBD1 is a possible D gene (5 bases). Germline CDR1 reads MNHEY; CDR2 reads SVGEGT. CDR3 length: 17 amino acids. With 6 bases removed from V and 1 base from J, the gap between germline ends came to 19 bases. CDR3 coding DNA: TGTGCCAGCAGCCGTATCAAGGGCCGGGGGAGCAATCAGCCCCAGCATTTT. Its protein is CASSRIKGRGSNQPQHF.

The chain's CDR3 is CASSLRGGSSTDTQYF. The DNA of the CDR3 is TGTGCCAGCAGCTTGAGGGGAGGTTCTAGCACAGATACGCAGTATTTT. The chain has TRBV7-2 and TRBJ2-3; tentative D call: TRBD2 (6 bases). Deletions cut 3 bases from V and 0 bases from J, with 13 bases between. This CDR3 is 16 amino acids long. The germline gives CDR1 SGHTA, CDR2 FQGNSA.

The rearrangement uses TRBV24-1 and TRBJ2-1; the match to TRBD2 covers 7 bases. Trimming removed 9 bases from V and 8 bases from J; junction bases left unmatched: 15. Germline V gives CDR1 KGHDR, CDR2 SFDVKD. The CDR3 length is 15 residues. The CDR3 sequence is CATAGWGEGRDEQFF. For the CDR3, the DNA is TGTGCCACCGCAGGATGGGGGGAGGGCCGGGATGAGCAGTTCTTC.

J is TRBJ1-5 and V is TRBV11-2, with TRBD1 matching 9 bases. V trimming: 1 base; J trimming: 6 bases; junction bases outside the gene matches: 7. Per the germline V gene, CDR1 is SGHAT and CDR2 is FQNNGV. The CDR3 is 16 residues long. Here the CDR3 reads CASSLGPGQGRQPQHF. CDR3 sequence (DNA): TGTGCCAGCAGCTTAGGCCCGGGACAGGGCCGTCAGCCCCAGCATTTT.